This entry is about one TCR beta chain. The target antigen is unknown. The record originates from a study of monozygotic twins with inflammatory bowel disease. Germline V CDR1 and CDR2: MNHEY, SVGEGT. CDR3 length: 18 residues. Notes on the study in general: Nothing supported a single strong signal or clonotype that was associated with IBD.

After re-calling the 5' RACE reads, TCRdb lists one entry per CDR3 protein, DNA absent. The sample's table shows about 160,000 distinct CDR3 sequences. The sequence derives from a human donor with ulcerative colitis or Crohn's disease, or a healthy co-twin of an affected twin (not recorded which). V usage is TRBV6-2 or TRBV6-3 and J usage is TRBJ1-5; TCRdb lists TRBD1, though no DNA is available to test this call. The sample comprised blood. The CDR3 loop is CASSYPDRQGAGNQPQHF.